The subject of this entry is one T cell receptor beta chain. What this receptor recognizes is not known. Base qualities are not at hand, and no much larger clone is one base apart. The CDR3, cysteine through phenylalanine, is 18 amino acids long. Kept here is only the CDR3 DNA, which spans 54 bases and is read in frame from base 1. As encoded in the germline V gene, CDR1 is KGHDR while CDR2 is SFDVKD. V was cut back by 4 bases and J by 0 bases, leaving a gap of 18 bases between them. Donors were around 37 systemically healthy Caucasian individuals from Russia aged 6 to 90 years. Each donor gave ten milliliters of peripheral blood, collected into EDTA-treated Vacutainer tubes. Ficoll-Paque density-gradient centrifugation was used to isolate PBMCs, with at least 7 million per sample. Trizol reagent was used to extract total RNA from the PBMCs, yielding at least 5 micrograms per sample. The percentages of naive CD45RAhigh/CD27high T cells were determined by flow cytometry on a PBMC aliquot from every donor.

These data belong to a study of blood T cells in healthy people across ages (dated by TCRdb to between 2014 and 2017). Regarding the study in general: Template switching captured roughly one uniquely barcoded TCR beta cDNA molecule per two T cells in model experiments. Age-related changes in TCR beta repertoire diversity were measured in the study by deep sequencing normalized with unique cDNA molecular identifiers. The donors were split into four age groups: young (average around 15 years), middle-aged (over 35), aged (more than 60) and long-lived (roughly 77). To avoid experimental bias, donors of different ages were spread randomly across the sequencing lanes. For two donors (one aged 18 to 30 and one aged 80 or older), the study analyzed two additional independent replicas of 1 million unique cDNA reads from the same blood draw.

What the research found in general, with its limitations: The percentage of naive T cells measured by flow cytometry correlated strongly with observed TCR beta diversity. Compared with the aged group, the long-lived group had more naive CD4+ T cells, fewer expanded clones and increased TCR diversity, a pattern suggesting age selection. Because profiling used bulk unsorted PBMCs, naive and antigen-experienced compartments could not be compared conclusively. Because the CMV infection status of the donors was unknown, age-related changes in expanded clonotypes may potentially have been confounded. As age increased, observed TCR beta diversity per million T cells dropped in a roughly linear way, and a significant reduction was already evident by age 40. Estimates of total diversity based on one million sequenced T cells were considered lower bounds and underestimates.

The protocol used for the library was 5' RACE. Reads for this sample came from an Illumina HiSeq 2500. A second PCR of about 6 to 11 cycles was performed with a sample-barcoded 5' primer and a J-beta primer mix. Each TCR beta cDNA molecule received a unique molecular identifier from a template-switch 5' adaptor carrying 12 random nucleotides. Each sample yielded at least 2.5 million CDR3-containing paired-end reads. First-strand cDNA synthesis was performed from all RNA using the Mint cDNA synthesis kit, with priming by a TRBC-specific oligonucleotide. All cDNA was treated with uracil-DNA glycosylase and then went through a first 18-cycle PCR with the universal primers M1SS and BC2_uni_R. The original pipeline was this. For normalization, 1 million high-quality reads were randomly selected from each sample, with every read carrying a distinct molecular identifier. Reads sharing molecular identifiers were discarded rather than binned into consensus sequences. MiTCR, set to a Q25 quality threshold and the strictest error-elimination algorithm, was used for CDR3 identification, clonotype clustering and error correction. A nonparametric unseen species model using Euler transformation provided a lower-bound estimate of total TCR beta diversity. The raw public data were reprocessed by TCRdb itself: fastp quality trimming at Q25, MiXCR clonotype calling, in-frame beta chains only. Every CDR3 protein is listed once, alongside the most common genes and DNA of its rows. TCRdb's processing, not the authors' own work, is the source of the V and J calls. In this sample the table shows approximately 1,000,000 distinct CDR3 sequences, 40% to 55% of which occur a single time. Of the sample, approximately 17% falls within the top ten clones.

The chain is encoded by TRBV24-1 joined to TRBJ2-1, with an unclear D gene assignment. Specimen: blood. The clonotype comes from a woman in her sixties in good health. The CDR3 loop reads CATSDPQTPPSSYNEQFF. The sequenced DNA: TGTGCCACCAGTGACCCACAGACGCCCCCAAGCTCCTACAATGAGCAGTTCTTC.